Below, 29 T cell receptor beta chains from the same sample are listed, as sequenced in a study of early T cells in non-severe SARS-CoV-2 infection. TCRdb reprocessed the 5' RACE reads with MiXCR, giving one entry per CDR3 protein. This table holds roughly 67,000 distinct CDR3 sequences, roughly an eighth found once. Specimen: whole blood. The receptor set was obtained from an adult who was a healthcare worker with PCR-confirmed SARS-CoV-2 infection or an uninfected control (not recorded which).

This clonotype occurred many times. The chain is built from TRBV20-1 and TRBJ2-1; TRBD2 is a possible D gene (5 bases). The CDR3 totals 12 residues. CDR1 and CDR2 from the germline V gene are DFQATT and SNEGSKA (reference sequence). Trimming removed 5 bases from V and 8 bases from J, with 13 bases in between. The CDR3 sequence: CSASPMRDEQFF. The CDR3 region has the DNA TGCAGTGCTTCCCCTATGAGGGATGAGCAGTTCTTC.

This clonotype appeared a few times. This chain connects TRBV6-2 or TRBV6-3 to TRBJ1-6; 10 bases agree with TRBD1. The CDR3 is made up of 16 amino acids. The V segment lost 2 bases and the J segment 8 bases; nucleotides outside the gene matches: 6. Germline CDR1 and CDR2: MNHEY and SVGEGT. The CDR3, as DNA: TGTGCCAGCAGTTACGCCGTTGGGACAGGGGATTCACCCCTCCACTTT. Translating gives CASSYAVGTGDSPLHF.

The V call is TRBV19, the J call TRBJ2-3; a possible D gene is TRBD2 (7 bases). With 7 bases removed from V and 4 bases from J, the gap between germline ends came to 15 bases. This CDR3 comprises 14 residues. In germline, CDR1 is LNHDA, CDR2 SQIVND (reference sequence). CDR3 nucleotides: TGTGCCAGTAACCCGGGGGGCCAGGCAGATACGCAGTATTTT. Translating it yields CASNPGGQADTQYF.

This clonotype was counted ten times or more. The chain employs TRBV2 and TRBJ2-2; possibly TRBD1 or TRBD2 for D (5 bases each). Germline assignment: CDR1 SNHLY and CDR2 FYNNEI. V gave up 8 bases and J gave up 12 bases, with 40 bases separating them. There are 20 residues in the CDR3. The CDR3 DNA reads as TGTGCCAGCGGATACGACAGTACGAACCAACAAGAACTAGGTCGCGGACAGCTGTTTTTT. This sequence encodes CASGYDSTNQQELGRGQLFF.

This clonotype showed up many times. This chain links TRBV10-3 with TRBJ1-2, with TRBD1 identical over 7 bases. Germline V CDR1 and CDR2: ENHRY, SYGVKD. After removal of 5 bases from V and 0 bases from J, the junction contained 3 bases not matched to a gene. The CDR3 sequence is 14 residues long. Here the CDR3 DNA reads TGTGCCATCAGTCGACAGGGTACTAACTATGGCTACACCTTC. Its translation: CAISRQGTNYGYTF.

With regard to this clonotype: A much larger clone lies a single base off, so this may be a read error. The chain carries TRBV5-1 and TRBJ2-3; D not resolved. The CDR3 runs 13 residues. Germline-derived CDR1 and CDR2 are SGHRS and YFSETQ. CDR3 in amino acids: CASSLIITDTHYF. The CDR3 DNA is TGCGCCAGCAGCTTGATTATCACAGATACGCATTATTTT.

The V and J genes are TRBV7-8 and TRBJ2-3; no reliable D call. V lost 1 base, J lost 2 bases, and 13 bases lay in between. The CDR3 is 16 residues long. The germline V gene has CDR1 SGHVS and CDR2 FQNEAQ. Written as DNA, the CDR3 is TGTGCCAGCAGCTTAGGTGTGAGCCGTAACACAGATACGCAGTATTTT. It codes for CASSLGVSRNTDTQYF.

The chain recombines TRBV29-1 with TRBJ2-7; D ambiguous. Trimming took 4 bases from V and 2 from J, leaving 9 bases between them. Germline lookup yields CDR1 SQVTM and CDR2 ANQGSEA. CDR3 length equals 12 residues. Here the CDR3 DNA reads TGCAGCGTTGCTGGGTTCGCCTACGAGCAGTACTTC. Amino acid sequence: CSVAGFAYEQYF.

This clonotype showed up many times. This chain joins TRBV14 and TRBJ2-7; D call uncertain. Trimming removed 0 bases at V and 10 bases at J, with 10 bases between. The V gene's germline CDR1 is SGHDN and CDR2 FVKESK. The CDR3 contains 12 residues. The CDR3 loop reads CASSQERFHQYF. CDR3 DNA sequence: TGTGCCAGCAGCCAAGAGAGGTTTCATCAGTACTTC.

This clonotype was counted many times. The rearrangement joins TRBV6-6 to TRBJ1-2; D not resolved. The CDR3 runs to 14 residues. Deletions cut 6 bases from V and 4 bases from J, with 15 bases between. Germline-derived CDR1 and CDR2 are MNHNY and SVGAGI (reference sequence). The CDR3 DNA reads as TGTGCCAGCAGCAATCGCGGGCAGGCCTATGGCTACACCTTC. It specifies CASSNRGQAYGYTF.

The chain employs TRBV6-5 and TRBJ1-5; tentative D call: TRBD1 (5 bases). From germline, CDR1 is MNHEY and CDR2 SVGAGI. V lost 8 bases and J lost 5, with 10 bases in between. This CDR3 spans 12 amino acids. CDR3 residues: CASRGGDQPQHF. The CDR3, as DNA: TGTGCCAGCCGGGGGGGGGATCAGCCCCAGCATTTT.

This clonotype showed up just a few times. The chain has TRBV6-5 and TRBJ2-2; tentative D call: TRBD2 (6 bases). Germline CDR1 and CDR2: MNHEY and SVGAGI. V gave up 6 bases and J gave up 4 bases, with 9 bases separating them. CDR3 length: 13 residues. As DNA, the CDR3 is TGTGCCAGCAGCCTAGCGAGCACCGGGGAGCTGTTTTTT. Translation: CASSLASTGELFF.

This clonotype was counted between two and nine times. The chain recombines TRBV3-1 with TRBJ2-3; 9 bases are shared with TRBD2. Trimming at V came to 1 base and at J to 4 bases, leaving 6 bases not matched to a gene. Germline V gene sequence: CDR1 LGHDT, CDR2 YNNKEL (reference sequence). This CDR3 region has 16 residues. The CDR3 DNA follows: TGTGCCAGCAGCCAAGGCGGGGGGGCCTCCCCAGATACGCAGTATTTT. Its translation: CASSQGGGASPDTQYF.

This clonotype was detected only a few times. The chain carries TRBV12-3 or TRBV12-4 and TRBJ2-1, with 15 bases identical to TRBD2. The CDR3 consists of 16 residues. Germline trimming cut 6 bases from V and 4 bases from J; bases unmatched to any gene: 4. The CDR3 nucleotides are TGTGCCAGCAGCCCCGGGACTAGCGGGGGGTACAATGAGCAGTTCTTC. This sequence encodes CASSPGTSGGYNEQFF.

This clonotype came up a few times. At one end the junction does not follow the germline gene, possibly because of a read error. The chain employs TRBV9 and TRBJ2-7; weak D call: TRBD1 (6 bases). Germline V CDR1 and CDR2: SGDLS, YYNGEE. This CDR3 has 14 amino acids. In nucleotides, the CDR3 is TGTGCCAGCAGCGTATCGGACAGAACTACAATGAGGCACTTC. Translating it yields CASSVSDRTTMRHF.

This clonotype has at least ten counts. The genes are TRBV6-5 and TRBJ1-4, with 7 positions matching TRBD1. Per the germline V gene, CDR1 is MNHEY and CDR2 is SVGAGI. V was clipped by 6 bases and J by 7 bases; unmatched bases: 11. The CDR3 length is 15 residues. DNA of the CDR3: TGTGCCAGCAGCAAAGGAACAGGGGTCGGTGAAAAACTGTTTTTT. Protein sequence: CASSKGTGVGEKLFF.

The chain combines TRBV12-3 or TRBV12-4 with TRBJ1-4, with 7 positions matching TRBD1. The CDR3 runs to 14 residues. After removal of 5 bases from V and 8 bases from J, the junction contained 8 bases not matched to a gene. The CDR3 nucleotides read TGTGCCAGCAGTATGACAGGGAGGGGCGAAAAACTGTTTTTT. Translating gives CASSMTGRGEKLFF.

This clonotype appeared a few times. The V and J genes are TRBV4-1 and TRBJ2-1; 7 bases agree with TRBD1. The CDR3 runs 16 residues. The V and J ends lost 4 bases and 4 bases, in that order; junction bases with no gene match: 10. Germline CDR1 reads MGHRA; CDR2 reads YSYEKL. CDR3 in amino acids: CASSLITRDRYNEQFF. Here the CDR3 DNA reads TGCGCCAGCAGCCTAATCACCCGGGACAGATACAATGAGCAGTTCTTC.

This clonotype appeared many times. The rearrangement uses TRBV10-3 and TRBJ1-1; maybe TRBD1 (6 bases). The CDR3 loop spans 13 amino acids. Deletions cut 8 bases from V and 11 bases from J, with 21 bases between. Germline CDR1 ENHRY, CDR2 SYGVKD. CDR3 bases: TGTGCCATCCTCCCGGGCGAGGGGGGGAGTGCTTTCTTT. Translation gives CAILPGEGGSAFF.

A few counts support this clonotype. This sequence joins TRBV6-5 and TRBJ1-1; D is possibly TRBD1 (5 bases). V lost 1 base and J lost 0, with 12 bases in between. The CDR3 totals 16 residues. The germline gives CDR1 MNHEY, CDR2 SVGAGI. DNA for the CDR3: TGTGCCAGCAGTTACTGGGGCAGCGGACTGAACACTGAAGCTTTCTTT. Its translation is CASSYWGSGLNTEAFF.

This clonotype is a singleton in its sample. This chain links TRBV6-2 or TRBV6-3 with TRBJ2-7; weak D call: TRBD2 (5 bases). V was pared by 7 bases and J by 2 bases, with 9 bases between. Germline V gene sequence: CDR1 MNHEY, CDR2 SVGEGT. The CDR3 contains 12 residues. CDR3 residues: CASTGRAYEQYF. The CDR3 DNA reads TGTGCCAGCACCGGGCGGGCCTACGAGCAGTACTTC.

Regarding this clonotype: Germline is not matched at one junction end, which may reflect a read error. The chain uses TRBV7-6 and TRBJ2-3; tentatively, D is TRBD2 (5 bases). From germline, CDR1 is SGHVS and CDR2 FNYEAQ. The CDR3 contains 15 residues. In nucleotides, the CDR3 is TGTGCCAGCAGCTTGGTGAGCGGCAGCACAGATACGCGGTATTTT. This sequence encodes CASSLVSGSTDTRYF.

This clonotype appeared many times. In DNA form, the CDR3 reads TGCAGTGCTAGGGCGGGGGATCTCTCTGGAAACACCATATATTTT. Its translation: CSARAGDLSGNTIYF. The chain employs TRBV20-1 and TRBJ1-3, with D maybe TRBD1 (5 bases). V gave up 3 bases and J gave up 0 bases, with 12 bases separating them. Germline CDR1 is DFQATT and CDR2 is SNEGSKA (reference sequence). This CDR3 is built from 15 residues.

The chain's CDR3 is CASRPYQGAGITYEQYF. The CDR3 nucleotides are TGTGCCAGCAGACCTTACCAGGGGGCCGGCATTACCTACGAGCAGTACTTC. J is TRBJ2-7 and V is TRBV11-3; the match to TRBD1 covers 8 bases. Germline assignment: CDR1 SGHNT and CDR2 YENEEA. Unmatched junction bases numbered 15, after V lost 6 bases and J lost 2 bases. This CDR3 spans 17 amino acids.

The chain joins TRBV20-1 to TRBJ2-7; the D gene is possibly TRBD2 (6 bases). V lost 1 base to trimming and J lost 0 bases, with 13 bases between them. The CDR3 runs 15 residues. Germline CDR1 is DFQATT and CDR2 is SNEGSKA (reference sequence). CDR3 coding DNA: TGCAGTGCTAGAGGGCGGGACCAGAGCTCCTACGAGCAGTACTTC. Protein product: CSARGRDQSSYEQYF.

In this sample, this clonotype turned up many times. This chain uses TRBV7-9 with TRBJ1-5; 8 positions match TRBD1. With 5 bases clipped from V and 2 bases from J, the junction kept 5 bases outside the gene matches. CDR1 SEHNR and CDR2 FQNEAQ come from the germline V gene (reference sequence). CDR3 size: 15 residues. The CDR3 DNA follows: TGTGCCAGCAGCCGACAGGGGAATGGCAATCAGCCCCAGCATTTT. It specifies CASSRQGNGNQPQHF.

This clonotype was seen ten or more times. V gene TRBV10-2 combines with J gene TRBJ2-7; unclear D gene. Looked up from germline, CDR1 is WSHSY and CDR2 is SAAADI. The CDR3 extends over 11 amino acids. V was shortened by 6 bases and J by 6 bases, with 9 bases between the two germline ends. CDR3 nucleotides: TGCGCCAGCAGCAAACACCCCGAGCAGTACTTC. This encodes CASSKHPEQYF.

This clonotype was seen many times. This chain links TRBV7-9 with TRBJ1-6, with D tentatively TRBD1 (5 bases). This CDR3 has 16 residues. CDR1 SEHNR and CDR2 FQNEAQ come from the germline V gene (reference sequence). V was shortened by 2 bases and J by 6 bases, with 14 bases between the two germline ends. CDR3 region: CASSLLGMGTNSPLHF. The CDR3 DNA is TGTGCCAGCAGCTTACTGGGAATGGGGACTAATTCACCCCTCCACTTT.

This clonotype has a count of ten or more. The chain recombines TRBV20-1 with TRBJ2-1; D may be TRBD1 or TRBD2 (6 bases each). Per the germline V gene, CDR1 is DFQATT and CDR2 is SNEGSKA (reference sequence). The ends were cut back, 3 bases at V and 6 bases at J, with 9 bases in the middle. This CDR3 spans 12 amino acids. This CDR3 reads CSASPGANEQFF. CDR3 in DNA: TGCAGTGCTAGTCCGGGGGCCAATGAGCAGTTCTTC.